Following are 14 T cell receptor beta chains from one sample sequenced in a study of blood T cell repertoires in COVID-19. Some clones are missing from TCRdb's copy, which holds only in-frame ones; the method was immunoSEQ multiplex PCR. The sample lists about 180,000 clones, 86% occurring once. The specimen was peripheral blood. The origin of the receptors is a man between 45 and 60 years old with active or convalescent COVID-19.

J is TRBJ2-6 and V is TRBV2, with TRBD1 identical over 8 bases. This CDR3 region has 16 residues. Germline-derived CDR1 and CDR2 are SNHLY and FYNNEI. V was clipped by 8 bases and J by 2 bases; unmatched bases: 8. The CDR3 nucleotides read TGTGCCAGCGGAAGGACAGGGAGGACTGGGGCCAACGTCCTGACTTTC. Encoded protein: CASGRTGRTGANVLTF.

V and J are TRBV5-1 and TRBJ2-3; possible D gene TRBD2, 6 bases. Germline CDR1 SGHRS, CDR2 YFSETQ. The CDR3 covers 15 residues. Trimming took off 4 bases at V and 2 bases at J, with 14 bases between the two ends. The CDR3 here is CASSTWGDSTDTQYF. The DNA for the CDR3 is TGCGCCAGCAGCACCTGGGGGGACTCCACAGATACGCAGTATTTT.

In its sample, this clone was seen a few times. The chain joins TRBV28 to TRBJ2-1; 11 bases fit TRBD2. Trimming at V came to 6 bases and at J to 2 bases, leaving 3 bases not matched to a gene. The CDR3 is made up of 15 amino acids. CDR1 and CDR2 from the germline V gene are MDHEN and SYDVKM. DNA for the CDR3: TGTGCCAGCAGACTAGCGGGAGTTACCTACAATGAGCAGTTCTTC. It encodes CASRLAGVTYNEQFF.

The chain links TRBV29-1 to TRBJ1-2; D gene uncertain. CDR1 is SQVTM and CDR2 is ANQGSEA in the germline V gene. The CDR3 sequence is 14 residues long. V was trimmed by 0 bases and J by 3 bases, leaving 11 bases between them. CDR3 bases: TGCAGCGTTGAAGATCCCCGGACTGACTATGGCTACACCTTC. The encoded protein is CSVEDPRTDYGYTF.

The rearrangement uses TRBV5-1 and TRBJ1-2; 9 bases map to TRBD1. Trimming cost V 8 bases and J 0 bases; bases outside gene matches: 14. The CDR3 runs 17 residues. Germline loops: CDR1 SGHRS, CDR2 YFSETQ. The chain's CDR3 is CASRVGQGIQTNYGYTF. The CDR3 nucleotides are TGCGCCAGTCGTGTGGGACAGGGAATTCAAACTAACTATGGCTACACCTTC.

V is TRBV28 and J is TRBJ2-7, with 9 bases that match TRBD1. The CDR3 length is 15 residues. The germline V gene encodes CDR1 MDHEN and CDR2 SYDVKM. J lost 3 bases, V lost 7 bases, and 10 bases had no gene match. This chain's CDR3 is CASTSPGTGYYEQYF. CDR3 nucleotides: TGTGCCAGCACGTCTCCCGGGACAGGGTACTACGAGCAGTACTTC.

The CDR3, as DNA: TGTGCCAGCAGTGAGGACAGGGACATTACCTACGAGCAGTACTTC. It specifies CASSEDRDITYEQYF. The rearrangement joins TRBV2 to TRBJ2-7, with TRBD1 matching over 8 bases. CDR3 length: 15 residues. Germline CDR1 reads SNHLY; CDR2 reads FYNNEI. J gave up 2 bases and V 3 bases, and 6 bases lay outside the gene matches.

The rearrangement links TRBV4-3 to TRBJ2-7; D is possibly TRBD1 (6 bases). This CDR3 is built from 14 residues. CDR1 is LGHNA and CDR2 is YSLEER in the germline V gene. Trimming took off 1 base at V and 4 bases at J, with 11 bases between the two ends. This CDR3 is CASSQGKGVYEQYF. In DNA, the CDR3 is TGCGCCAGCAGCCAAGGAAAGGGGGTATACGAGCAGTACTTC.

The rearrangement joins TRBV30 to TRBJ2-7, with D perhaps TRBD2 (5 bases). With 1 base removed from V and 7 bases from J, the gap between germline ends came to 20 bases. This CDR3 is built from 15 residues. Germline V gene lookup returns CDR1 GTSNPN and CDR2 SVGIG (reference sequence). CDR3 nucleotides: TGTGCCTGGAGTGAGTACGGGGTGCAAAGAAAAGAGCAGTACTTC. It encodes CAWSEYGVQRKEQYF.

This chain links TRBV7-2 with TRBJ2-5, with D tentatively TRBD2 (6 bases). The CDR3 contains 13 residues. V gave up 5 bases and J gave up 3 bases, with 10 bases separating them. Germline assignment: CDR1 SGHTA and CDR2 FQGNSA. CDR3 nucleotides: TGTGCCAGCAGCAGGGACTCCAAAGAGACCCAGTACTTC. Residues: CASSRDSKETQYF. The full variable domain, its missing parts supplied by reference TRBV7-2 and TRBJ2-5, is GAGVSQSPSNKVTEKGKDVELRCDPISGHTALYWYRQSLGQGLEFLIYFQGNSAPDKSGLPSDRFSAERTGGSVSTLTIQRTQQEDSAVYLCASSRDSKETQYFGPGTRLLVL.

The chain uses TRBV6-5 and TRBJ1-1, with 7 nucleotides matching TRBD1. The CDR3 spans 15 residues. V lost 1 base and J lost 4; bases outside the gene matches: 6. CDR1 and CDR2 from the germline V gene are MNHEY and SVGAGI. The CDR3 loop is CASSYLSSGGTEAFF. CDR3 DNA: TGTGCCAGCAGTTACTTATCATCAGGGGGCACTGAAGCTTTCTTT.

The CDR3 nucleotides are TGCAGCGTTGATCGAGTATATGGCTACACCTTC. This sequence encodes CSVDRVYGYTF. This chain connects TRBV29-1 to TRBJ1-2; the D is unclear. The length of the CDR3 is 11 residues. Trimming shortened V by 3 bases and J by 5 bases, and 7 bases separated the two germline ends. Germline V gives CDR1 SQVTM, CDR2 ANQGSEA.

CDR3 sequence (DNA): TGTGCCAGTAGTATGAGGTTAGGGACAGGGGGCCTGAAACTGTTTTTT. Residues: CASSMRLGTGGLKLFF. The chain uses TRBV19 and TRBJ1-4, with 12 bases aligning to TRBD1. The germline V gene encodes CDR1 LNHDA and CDR2 SQIVND (reference sequence). The trim removed 3 bases at V and 11 bases at J, leaving 10 bases unmatched. CDR3 size: 16 residues.

The chain combines TRBV4-1 with TRBJ1-2; TRBD1 agrees at 7 bases. V shed 1 base and J 8 bases; nucleotides not matched to a gene: 4. The CDR3 has 13 residues. Germline lookup yields CDR1 MGHRA and CDR2 YSYEKL. CDR3 amino acids: CASSQGQGGGYTF. CDR3 DNA sequence: TGCGCCAGCAGCCAAGGACAGGGCGGGGGCTACACCTTC.